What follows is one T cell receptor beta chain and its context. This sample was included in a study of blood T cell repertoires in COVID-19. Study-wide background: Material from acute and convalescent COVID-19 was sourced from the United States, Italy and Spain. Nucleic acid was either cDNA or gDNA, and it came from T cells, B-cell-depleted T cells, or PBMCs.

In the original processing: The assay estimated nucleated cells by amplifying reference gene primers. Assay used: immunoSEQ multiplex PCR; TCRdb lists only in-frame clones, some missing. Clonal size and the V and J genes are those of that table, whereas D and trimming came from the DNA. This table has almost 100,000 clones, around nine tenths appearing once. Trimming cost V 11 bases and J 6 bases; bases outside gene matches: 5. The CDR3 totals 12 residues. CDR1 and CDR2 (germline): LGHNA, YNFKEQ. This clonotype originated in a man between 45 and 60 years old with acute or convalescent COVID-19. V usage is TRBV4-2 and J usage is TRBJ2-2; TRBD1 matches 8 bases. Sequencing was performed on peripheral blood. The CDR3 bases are TGTGCCTTCAGGGGGCCCGCCGGGGAGCTGTTTTTT. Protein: CAFRGPAGELFF.